This record covers a single TCR beta chain. This specimen includes other DNA sequences encoding the same CDR3. Sequencing was performed with immunoSEQ multiplex PCR; in TCRdb, only in-frame clones are kept and a portion is missing. The sample holds around 2.1 million clones, approximately 95% seen once. The sample originates from a study of shared clonotypes between healthy human individuals. The wider study: CD4 naive and memory got three plates each, CD8 naive two, CD8 memory one.

This CDR3 region has 12 residues. Germline CDR1 and CDR2: SEHNR and FQNEAQ (reference sequence). V was pared by 5 bases and J by 5 bases, with 10 bases between. Sequenced sample: naive CD4+ T cells sorted from blood. Subset here: CD45RA+ positively selected. J is TRBJ2-7 and V is TRBV7-9, with D uncertain. This sequence originates from a young man in good health. This CDR3 is CASSPLADEQYF. The CDR3 DNA sequence: TGTGCCAGCAGCCCTCTCGCGGACGAGCAGTACTTC. The full variable domain, with the rest looked up from reference TRBV7-9 and TRBJ2-7, is DTGVSQNPRHKITKRGQNVTFRCDPISEHNRLYWYRQTLGQGPEFLTYFQNEAQLEKSRLLSDRFSAERPKGSFSTLEIQRTEQGDSAMYLCASSPLADEQYFGPGTRLTVT.